The rows below give T cell receptor beta chains drawn from one sample of a study of T cell repertoires in cytomegalovirus infection. Each CDR3 protein gets one entry after TCRdb re-called the reads with MiXCR. The sample consists of about 200,000 distinct CDR3 sequences, more than 9% of them appearing once. The material sequenced was PBMCs. The receptors were sampled from a human donor in good health (CMV status not recorded). Some clones in this sample may be carry-over from other donors' samples. Each CDR3 is given with its conserved first and last residue. The D gene is left open where the match is weak. Clone size, where shown, is once, few, many, or a class for clones that have expanded.

-,TRBV7-2,12,TRBJ2-1,-,TGTGCCAGCAGCTTAAGGGGATTTGAGCAGTTCTTC,CASSLRGFEQFF
-,TRBV6-2/TRBV6-3,13,TRBJ2-1,many,TGTGCCAGCAGTTACGACGGCCACAATGAGCAGTTCTTC,CASSYDGHNEQFF
TRBD2,TRBV7-2,13,TRBJ2-1,many,TGTGCCAGCAGCTGGGGACTAGCGGGTGAGCAGTTCTTC,CASSWGLAGEQFF
-,TRBV9,12,TRBJ1-2,many,TGTGCCAGCAGCGTCTCTAACTATGGCTACACCTTC,CASSVSNYGYTF
-,TRBV7-9,14,TRBJ1-2,many,TGTGCCACGGATTTCCGGGGAGATAACTATGGCTACACCTTC,CATDFRGDNYGYTF
TRBD1,TRBV28,13,TRBJ2-7,-,TGTGCCAGCGGCGACAGGGGATCGGACGAGCAGTACTTC,CASGDRGSDEQYF
TRBD2,TRBV29-1,17,TRBJ2-5,-,TGCAGCGTTGAGACGGGACTAGCGGTAACTCCTCGGGAGACCCAGTACTTC,CSVETGLAVTPRETQYF
-,TRBV19,14,TRBJ1-2,few,TGTGCCAGTAGTCAACAGGGAGCTAACTATGGCTACACCTTC,CASSQQGANYGYTF
-,TRBV2,15,TRBJ2-1,many,TGTGCCAGCAGTGAAAGGGGGGGCTCCTACAATGAGCAGTTCTTC,CASSERGGSYNEQFF
TRBD1,TRBV12-3/TRBV12-4,16,TRBJ1-6,once,TGTGCCAGCAGTAACACAGGGGGCGCAAGCAATTCACCCCTCCACTTT,CASSNTGGASNSPLHF
-,TRBV6-2/TRBV6-3,13,TRBJ1-2,few,TGTGCCAGCAGTTATGGTGGGAGATACGGCTACACCTTC,CASSYGGRYGYTF